A single sample is the source of the 28 T cell receptor beta chains below, sequenced in a study of blood T cell repertoires in COVID-19. Data came from immunoSEQ multiplex PCR; TCRdb stores just in-frame clones and leaves some out. The sample shows roughly 330,000 clones, about 87% of them seen only once. What was sequenced was PBMCs or T cells enriched from blood (not recorded which). These receptors were obtained from a woman aged 25 to 39 who had recovered from COVID-19.

The chain joins TRBV28 to TRBJ1-2, with D perhaps TRBD1 (6 bases). Trimming shortened V by 6 bases and J by 5 bases, and 16 bases separated the two germline ends. From germline, CDR1 is MDHEN and CDR2 SYDVKM. CDR3 length equals 14 residues. This chain's CDR3 is CASRLDQGWYGYTF. The DNA for the CDR3 is TGTGCCAGCAGATTGGACCAGGGGTGGTATGGCTACACCTTC.

Worth noting for this clone: The junction does not match germline at one end; this may be a read error. The CDR3 sequence is CAGSALDRVQETQYF. CDR3 bases: TGTGCCGGCAGTGCTCTGGACAGGGTCCAAGAGACCCAGTACTTC. The chain couples TRBV2 to TRBJ2-5; 8 bases are a match to TRBD1. CDR3 length: 15 residues. The germline CDR1 and CDR2 sequences are SNHLY and FYNNEI.

This chain uses TRBV29-1 with TRBJ2-2; D is possibly TRBD2 (5 bases). CDR1 and CDR2 (germline): SQVTM, ANQGSEA. This CDR3 has 14 residues. Trimming took 7 bases from V and 1 from J, leaving 13 bases between them. In DNA form, the CDR3 reads TGCAGCGCCGTACGGGGTCTGAACACCGGGGAGCTGTTTTTT. It yields the protein CSAVRGLNTGELFF.

The chain joins TRBV18 to TRBJ1-3, with 7 bases aligning to TRBD1. Germline lookup yields CDR1 KGHSH and CDR2 LQKENI. Trimming cost V 4 bases and J 7 bases; bases outside gene matches: 7. CDR3 length equals 14 residues. The DNA of the CDR3 is TGTGCCAGCTCACACCCGGACAGGCGGAACACCATATATTTT. Translated: CASSHPDRRNTIYF.

The J gene is TRBJ1-4, the V gene TRBV27, with D perhaps TRBD1 (5 bases). Trimming shortened V by 6 bases and J by 6 bases, and 17 bases separated the two germline ends. Germline V lookup: CDR1 MNHEY, CDR2 SMNVEV (reference sequence). The CDR3 covers 15 residues. The DNA for the CDR3 is TGTGCCAGCAGGCGATCGGGGGTCCAGGATGAAAAACTGTTTTTT. Its protein is CASRRSGVQDEKLFF.

V gene TRBV28 combines with J gene TRBJ2-3; possible D gene TRBD2, 6 bases. The germline CDR1 and CDR2 sequences are MDHEN and SYDVKM. The ends were cut back, 3 bases at V and 0 bases at J, with 13 bases in the middle. The CDR3 is 16 residues long. The CDR3 here is CASSFGTGPSTDTQYF. For the CDR3, the DNA is TGTGCCAGCAGTTTCGGGACTGGGCCTAGCACAGATACGCAGTATTTT.

This chain connects TRBV7-8 to TRBJ2-7; D gene ambiguous. CDR3 size: 12 residues. The ends were cut back, 0 bases at V and 7 bases at J, with 7 bases in the middle. The germline gives CDR1 SGHVS, CDR2 FQNEAQ. The CDR3 sequence is CASSLAVAEQYF. The CDR3 nucleotides read TGTGCCAGCAGCTTAGCGGTGGCAGAGCAGTACTTC.

This clone was counted a single time. J is TRBJ2-5 and V is TRBV7-8; 14 bases are a match to TRBD2. J lost 2 bases, V lost 2 bases, and 7 bases had no gene match. CDR3 length equals 18 residues. Per the germline V gene, CDR1 is SGHVS and CDR2 is FQNEAQ. DNA for the CDR3: TGTGCCAGCAGCTTAAGACTAGCGGGGGGGCCAGTACAAGAGACCCAGTACTTC. Protein product: CASSLRLAGGPVQETQYF.

The chain recombines TRBV7-9 with TRBJ2-3, with TRBD1 identical over 8 bases. With 5 bases clipped from V and 1 base from J, the junction kept 11 bases outside the gene matches. The CDR3 length is 17 residues. Germline lookup yields CDR1 SEHNR and CDR2 FQNEAQ (reference sequence). This CDR3 is CASSLGLDRVGTDTQYF. DNA of the CDR3: TGTGCCAGCAGCCTTGGCCTGGACAGGGTTGGCACAGATACGCAGTATTTT. Based on the CDR3 plus reference TRBV7-9 and TRBJ2-3, the full variable domain is DTGVSQNPRHKITKRGQNVTFRCDPISEHNRLYWYRQTLGQGPEFLTYFQNEAQLEKSRLLSDRFSAERPKGSFSTLEIQRTEQGDSAMYLCASSLGLDRVGTDTQYFGPGTRLTVL.

J is TRBJ1-5 and V is TRBV24-1; 10 nucleotides agree with TRBD1. Trimming removed 3 bases from V and 4 bases from J; junction bases left unmatched: 5. This CDR3 contains 16 residues. Looked up from germline, CDR1 is KGHDR and CDR2 is SFDVKD. CDR3 nucleotide sequence: TGTGCCACCAGTGATCGGGACAGGGGTTTTAATCAGCCCCAGCATTTT. Encoded protein: CATSDRDRGFNQPQHF.

This clone was seen only once. The CDR3 sequence: CASSQGQAYNEQFF. CDR3 bases: TGTGCCAGCAGCCAGGGGCAGGCTTACAATGAGCAGTTCTTC. The chain joins TRBV16 to TRBJ2-1, with TRBD1 as a possible D gene (5 bases). V lost 3 bases and J 4 bases, leaving 10 bases between the germline ends. The CDR3 runs to 14 residues. Germline lookup yields CDR1 KGHSY and CDR2 FQNENV.

J is TRBJ1-5 and V is TRBV23-1, with D unresolved. TRBV23-1 is given ORF status, its function remaining uncertain. Trimming pared 8 bases from V and 9 bases from J, leaving 14 bases between. CDR3 length: 12 amino acids. DNA of the CDR3: TGCGCCAGCCCTAGCGACCGCCCGCCCCAGCATTTT. Amino acid sequence: CASPSDRPPQHF.

The rearrangement joins TRBV29-1 to TRBJ1-2; D gene uncertain. V was pared by 6 bases and J by 7 bases, with 18 bases between. The CDR3 is 13 amino acids. Looked up from germline, CDR1 is SQVTM and CDR2 is ANQGSEA. The chain's CDR3 is CSVVGLGVGGYTF. As DNA, the CDR3 is TGCAGCGTGGTCGGGTTGGGAGTAGGTGGCTACACCTTC.

V is TRBV2 and J is TRBJ2-1, with D possibly matching TRBD2 (6 bases). V lost 6 bases and J lost 6, with 12 bases in between. The CDR3 has 13 amino acids. CDR1 and CDR2 (germline): SNHLY, FYNNEI. The CDR3 region is CASRSGDRNEQFF. CDR3 in DNA: TGTGCCAGCAGGTCGGGGGACCGCAATGAGCAGTTCTTC.

The chain carries TRBV9 and TRBJ2-3; D is undetermined. Germline CDR1 reads SGDLS; CDR2 reads YYNGEE. The V end was cut by 1 base, the J end by 3 bases, with 15 bases between. The CDR3 totals 16 residues. The CDR3 loop is CASSVLGEASTDTQYF. DNA of the CDR3: TGTGCCAGCAGCGTACTAGGAGAGGCCAGTACAGATACGCAGTATTTT.

This chain connects TRBV27 to TRBJ2-7; D is unclear. There are 14 residues in the CDR3. Deletions cut 6 bases from V and 3 bases from J, with 15 bases between. Looked up from germline, CDR1 is MNHEY and CDR2 is SMNVEV (reference sequence). CDR3 sequence reads: CASSAYGEVYEQYF. The CDR3 coding sequence is TGTGCCAGCAGCGCCTACGGAGAGGTCTACGAGCAGTACTTC.

The chain employs TRBV2 and TRBJ2-7; 9 positions agree with TRBD1. V shed 2 bases and J 5 bases; nucleotides not matched to a gene: 13. This CDR3 has 17 residues. Germline V CDR1 and CDR2: SNHLY, FYNNEI. The CDR3 is CASSEFHSGTGKNEQYF. The CDR3 region has the DNA TGTGCCAGCAGTGAATTTCACTCGGGGACAGGGAAGAACGAGCAGTACTTC.

This clone was observed a handful of times. The chain carries TRBV28 and TRBJ1-2, with a possible D match to TRBD1 (6 bases). The CDR3 extends over 12 amino acids. In germline, CDR1 is MDHEN, CDR2 SYDVKM. The V gene lost 5 bases and the J gene lost 4 bases, with 8 bases spanning the gap. In DNA, the CDR3 is TGTGCCAGCAGTACCAGGGGCTATGGCTACACCTTC. Its translation: CASSTRGYGYTF.

The table lists this clone with a count of one. The rearrangement uses TRBV7-2 and TRBJ2-3, with 7 bases matching TRBD2. V trimming: 3 bases; J trimming: 0 bases; junction bases outside the gene matches: 6. Looked up from germline, CDR1 is SGHTA and CDR2 is FQGNSA. The CDR3 consists of 16 residues. The CDR3 spells CASSFIGGTSTDTQYF. The CDR3 DNA sequence: TGTGCCAGCAGCTTTATCGGGGGGACTAGCACAGATACGCAGTATTTT.

V usage is TRBV3-1 (or the pseudogene TRBV3-2) and J usage is TRBJ1-2; D unresolved. CDR1 is LGHDT and CDR2 is YNNKEL in the germline V gene (reference sequence). This CDR3 comprises 14 residues. V was shortened by 1 base and J by 2 bases, with 8 bases between the two germline ends. The CDR3 region has the DNA TGTGCCAGCAGCCAAGTAGATAACAACTATGGCTACACCTTC. Translating gives CASSQVDNNYGYTF.

The V gene is TRBV5-1, the J gene TRBJ2-3, with TRBD2 matching over 11 bases. The CDR3 contains 15 residues. Trimming took 4 bases from V and 3 from J; bases not matched to a gene: 4. CDR1 SGHRS and CDR2 YFSETQ come from the germline V gene. The CDR3 bases are TGCGCCAGCAGCCCCTGGACTAGCGGGACAGATACGCAGTATTTT. Translating it yields CASSPWTSGTDTQYF. Together with reference TRBV5-1 and TRBJ2-3, the CDR3 gives the full variable domain: KAGVTQTPRYLIKTRGQQVTLSCSPISGHRSVSWYQQTPGQGLQFLFEYFSETQRNKGNFPGRFSGRQFSNSRSEMNVSTLELGDSALYLCASSPWTSGTDTQYFGPGTRLTVL.

The chain is built from TRBV11-3 and TRBJ1-1, with 9 bases identical to TRBD1. The V and J ends lost 4 bases and 6 bases, in that order; junction bases with no gene match: 0. The CDR3 is 12 residues long. Germline CDR1 and CDR2: SGHNT and YENEEA. This CDR3 is CASSWTGAEAFF. In nucleotides, the CDR3 is TGTGCCAGCAGCTGGACAGGGGCTGAAGCTTTCTTT. Combining the CDR3 with reference TRBV11-3 and TRBJ1-1 gives the whole variable domain EAGVVQSPRYKIIEKKQPVAFWCNPISGHNTLYWYLQNLGQGPELLIRYENEEAVDDSQLPKDRFSAERLKGVDSTLKIQPAELGDSAVYLCASSWTGAEAFFGQGTRLTVV.

This clone ranks as medium-sized. The chain carries TRBV21-1 and TRBJ2-1; TRBD2 reflects the table's D call only, with no check against the DNA. TRBV21-1 represents a pseudogene. The CDR3 extends over 15 amino acids. The CDR3 sequence: CASSKAGGGAFEQFF. For the CDR3, the DNA is TGTGCCAGCAGCAAAGCGGGCGGGGGGGCTTTTGAGCAGTTCTTC.

This rearrangement joins TRBV4-1 to TRBJ2-7; TRBD1 matches 10 bases. This CDR3 is 14 amino acids long. The germline CDR1 and CDR2 sequences are MGHRA and YSYEKL. Trimming took 0 bases from V and 6 from J; bases not matched to a gene: 2. The CDR3 here is CASSQDGDRGEQYF. In DNA form, the CDR3 reads TGCGCCAGCAGCCAAGATGGGGACAGGGGCGAGCAGTACTTC.

The chain employs TRBV20-1 and TRBJ2-3; no clear D gene. The CDR3 is 11 residues long. Trimming removed 4 bases from V and 6 bases from J, with 8 bases in between. Germline assignment: CDR1 DFQATT and CDR2 SNEGSKA (reference sequence). This chain's CDR3 is CSATVFDTQYF. The DNA of the CDR3 is TGCAGTGCTACAGTTTTCGATACGCAGTATTTT.

The sample holds a few counts of this clone. The chain carries TRBV29-1 and TRBJ2-7; 8 bases agree with TRBD1. This CDR3 has 14 amino acids. CDR1 SQVTM and CDR2 ANQGSEA come from the germline V gene. V was pared by 7 bases and J by 6 bases, with 14 bases of the junction left unmatched. CDR3 DNA sequence: TGCAGCGCGGGGACAGGACGACTTCGAGGCGAGCAGTACTTC. Translation: CSAGTGRLRGEQYF.

The chain uses TRBV29-1 and TRBJ2-5, with a tentative D call TRBD1 (7 bases). There are 13 residues in the CDR3. Trimming removed 4 bases from V and 4 bases from J, with 13 bases in between. The V gene's germline CDR1 is SQVTM and CDR2 ANQGSEA. The CDR3, as DNA: TGCAGCGTTGGGGCAGGGGGAGGAGAGACCCAGTACTTC. Residues: CSVGAGGGETQYF.

This chain joins TRBV2 and TRBJ2-1, with TRBD1 matching over 9 bases. With 5 bases clipped from V and 7 bases from J, the junction kept 9 bases outside the gene matches. This CDR3 region has 15 residues. Germline CDR1 and CDR2: SNHLY and FYNNEI. The CDR3 DNA reads TGTGCCAGCAGTCGGGAGACAGGGGGGGTAAATGAGCAGTTCTTC. Translating gives CASSRETGGVNEQFF.